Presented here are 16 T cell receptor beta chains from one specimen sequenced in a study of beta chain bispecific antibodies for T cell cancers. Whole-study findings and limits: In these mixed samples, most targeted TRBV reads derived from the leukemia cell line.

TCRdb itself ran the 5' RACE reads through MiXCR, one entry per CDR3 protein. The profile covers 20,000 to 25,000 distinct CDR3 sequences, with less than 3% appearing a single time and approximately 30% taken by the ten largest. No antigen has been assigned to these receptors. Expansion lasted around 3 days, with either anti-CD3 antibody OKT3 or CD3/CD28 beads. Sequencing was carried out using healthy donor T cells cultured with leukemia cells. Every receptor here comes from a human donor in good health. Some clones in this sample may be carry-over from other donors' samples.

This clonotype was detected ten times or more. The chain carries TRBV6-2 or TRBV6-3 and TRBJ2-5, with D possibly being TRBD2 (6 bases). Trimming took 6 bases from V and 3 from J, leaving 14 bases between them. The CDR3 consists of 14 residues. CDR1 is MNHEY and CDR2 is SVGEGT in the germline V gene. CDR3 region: CASSPGTAKETQYF. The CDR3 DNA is TGTGCCAGCAGCCCCGGGACTGCGAAAGAGACCCAGTACTTC.

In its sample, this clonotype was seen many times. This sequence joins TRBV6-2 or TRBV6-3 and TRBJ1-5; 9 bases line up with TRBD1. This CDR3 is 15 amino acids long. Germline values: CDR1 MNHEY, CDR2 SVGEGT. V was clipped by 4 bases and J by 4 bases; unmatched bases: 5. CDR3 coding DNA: TGTGCCAGCAGTTCCGGGACAGGGAGGAATCAGCCCCAGCATTTT. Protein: CASSSGTGRNQPQHF.

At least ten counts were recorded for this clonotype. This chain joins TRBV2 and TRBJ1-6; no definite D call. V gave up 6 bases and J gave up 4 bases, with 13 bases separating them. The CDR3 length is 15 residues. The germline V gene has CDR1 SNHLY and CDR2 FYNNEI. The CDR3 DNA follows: TGTGCCAGCAGCGATATAGAACATTATAATTCACCCCTCCACTTT. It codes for CASSDIEHYNSPLHF.

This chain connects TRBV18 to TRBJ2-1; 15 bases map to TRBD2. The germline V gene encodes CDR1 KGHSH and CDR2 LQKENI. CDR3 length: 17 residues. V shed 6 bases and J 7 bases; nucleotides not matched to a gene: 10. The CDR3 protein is CASSPRTSGGAGNEQFF. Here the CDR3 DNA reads TGTGCCAGCTCTCCGAGGACTAGCGGGGGGGCAGGGAATGAGCAGTTCTTC.

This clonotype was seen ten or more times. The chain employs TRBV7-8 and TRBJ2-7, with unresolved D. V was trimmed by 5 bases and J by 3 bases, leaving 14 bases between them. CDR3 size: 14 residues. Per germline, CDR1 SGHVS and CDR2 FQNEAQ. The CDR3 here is CASSLLDVSYEQYF. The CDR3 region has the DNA TGTGCCAGCAGCCTCCTCGACGTGAGCTACGAGCAGTACTTC.

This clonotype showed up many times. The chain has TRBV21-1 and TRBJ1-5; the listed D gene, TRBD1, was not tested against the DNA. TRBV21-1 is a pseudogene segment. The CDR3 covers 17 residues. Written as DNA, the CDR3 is TGTGCCAGCGCCCCCGGGTATAATGAAGGGGGCAATCAGCCCCAGCATTTT. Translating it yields CASAPGYNEGGNQPQHF.

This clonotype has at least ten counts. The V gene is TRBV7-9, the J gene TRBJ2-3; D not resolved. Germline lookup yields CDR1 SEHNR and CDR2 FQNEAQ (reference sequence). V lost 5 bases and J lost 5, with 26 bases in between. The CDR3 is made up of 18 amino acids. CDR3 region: CASSPPWNAASSGDTQYF. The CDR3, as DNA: TGTGCCAGCAGCCCCCCTTGGAACGCAGCTAGTTCCGGAGATACGCAGTATTTT.

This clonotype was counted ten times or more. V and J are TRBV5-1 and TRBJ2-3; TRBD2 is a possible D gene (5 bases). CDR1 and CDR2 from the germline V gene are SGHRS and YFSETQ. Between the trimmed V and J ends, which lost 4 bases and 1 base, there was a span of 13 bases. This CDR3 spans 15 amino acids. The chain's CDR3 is CASSLHMGGTDTQYF. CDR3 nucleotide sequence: TGCGCCAGCAGCCTTCACATGGGAGGCACAGATACGCAGTATTTT.

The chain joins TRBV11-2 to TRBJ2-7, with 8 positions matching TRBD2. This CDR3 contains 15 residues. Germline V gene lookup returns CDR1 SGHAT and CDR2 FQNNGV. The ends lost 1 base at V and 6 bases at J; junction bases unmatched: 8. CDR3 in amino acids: CASSLGAGLAGEQYF. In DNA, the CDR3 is TGTGCCAGCAGCTTAGGTGCAGGACTAGCCGGCGAGCAGTACTTC.

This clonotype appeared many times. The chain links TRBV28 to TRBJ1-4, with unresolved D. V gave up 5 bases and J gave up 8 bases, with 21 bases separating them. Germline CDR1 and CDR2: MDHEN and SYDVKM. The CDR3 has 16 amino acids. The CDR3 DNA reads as TGTGCCAGCAGTCCCAGACCCACGGAGGAGGAAGAAAAACTGTTTTTT. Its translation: CASSPRPTEEEEKLFF.

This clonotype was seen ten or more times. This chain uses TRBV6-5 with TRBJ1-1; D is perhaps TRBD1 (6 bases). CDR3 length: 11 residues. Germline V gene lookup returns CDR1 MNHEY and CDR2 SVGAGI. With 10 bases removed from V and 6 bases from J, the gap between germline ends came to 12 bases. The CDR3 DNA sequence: TGTGCCACCTTACAGGGACCTGAAGCTTTCTTT. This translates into CATLQGPEAFF.

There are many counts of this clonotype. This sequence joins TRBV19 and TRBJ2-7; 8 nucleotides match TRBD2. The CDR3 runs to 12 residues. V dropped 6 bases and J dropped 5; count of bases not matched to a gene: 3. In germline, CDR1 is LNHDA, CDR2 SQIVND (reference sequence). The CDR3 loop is CASSLGRDEQYF. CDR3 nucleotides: TGTGCCAGTAGCCTCGGGAGGGACGAGCAGTACTTC.

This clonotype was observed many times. CDR3 amino acids: CASCRLAGILSYEQYF. The CDR3 region has the DNA TGTGCCAGCTGCCGACTGGCGGGGATTCTCTCCTACGAGCAGTACTTC. The chain combines TRBV6-1 with TRBJ2-7; TRBD2 might be the D (6 bases). Germline-derived CDR1 and CDR2 are MNHNS and SASEGT. The CDR3 runs 16 residues. The V end was cut by 8 bases, the J end by 0 bases, with 20 bases between.

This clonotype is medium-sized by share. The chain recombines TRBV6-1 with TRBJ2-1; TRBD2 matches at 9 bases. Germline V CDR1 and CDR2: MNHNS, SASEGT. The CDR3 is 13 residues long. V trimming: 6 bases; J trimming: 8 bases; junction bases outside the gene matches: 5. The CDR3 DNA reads TGTGCCAGCAGGGGAGAGCGGGGGGATGAGCAGTTCTTC. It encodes CASRGERGDEQFF.

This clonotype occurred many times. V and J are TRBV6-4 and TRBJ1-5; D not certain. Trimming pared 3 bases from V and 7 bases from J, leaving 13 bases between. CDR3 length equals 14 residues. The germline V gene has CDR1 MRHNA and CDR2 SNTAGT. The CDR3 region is CASSEEGIGQPQHF. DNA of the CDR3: TGTGCCAGCAGTGAGGAAGGGATCGGACAGCCCCAGCATTTT.

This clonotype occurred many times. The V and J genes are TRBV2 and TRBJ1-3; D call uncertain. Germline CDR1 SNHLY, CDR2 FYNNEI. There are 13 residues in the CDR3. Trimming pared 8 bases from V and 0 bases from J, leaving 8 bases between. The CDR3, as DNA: TGTGCCAGCGCGGATTACTCTGGAAACACCATATATTTT. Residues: CASADYSGNTIYF.